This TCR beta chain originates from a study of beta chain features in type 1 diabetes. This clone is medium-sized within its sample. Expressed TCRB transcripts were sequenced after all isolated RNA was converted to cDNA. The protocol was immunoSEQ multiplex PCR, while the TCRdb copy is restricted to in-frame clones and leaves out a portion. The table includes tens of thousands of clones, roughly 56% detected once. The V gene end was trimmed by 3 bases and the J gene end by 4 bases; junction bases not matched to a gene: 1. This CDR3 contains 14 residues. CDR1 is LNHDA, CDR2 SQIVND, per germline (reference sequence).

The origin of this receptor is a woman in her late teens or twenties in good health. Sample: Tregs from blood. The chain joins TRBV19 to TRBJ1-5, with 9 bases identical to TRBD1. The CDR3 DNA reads TGTGCCAGTAGTATCGGGACAGGGAATCAGCCCCAGCATTTT. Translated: CASSIGTGNQPQHF.